These 29 T cell receptor beta chains were all obtained from the same sample, sequenced in a study of cytomegalovirus exposure and HLA in healthy donors. It was with 60 Vbeta and 13 Jbeta primers that the PCR ran. Sequencing was performed with immunoSEQ multiplex PCR; in TCRdb, only in-frame clones are kept and a portion is missing. The top ten clones hold about 1.7% of a sample with around 88,000 clones, approximately 79% of them seen once. The sequenced sample was PBMCs. The receptor set was obtained from a male donor in good health and CMV-seronegative.

This clone has only a few counts. The chain carries TRBV28 and TRBJ1-1; the match to TRBD1 covers 9 bases. The CDR3 has 15 residues. With V trimmed by 5 bases and J by 0 bases, 4 bases remained unmatched. CDR1 MDHEN and CDR2 SYDVKM come from the germline V gene. CDR3 nucleotide sequence: TGTGCCAGCAGTCTCGGGACAGGGTTGAACACTGAAGCTTTCTTT. It codes for CASSLGTGLNTEAFF. Looking up the rest from reference TRBV28 and TRBJ1-1 gives the full variable domain: DVKVTQSSRYLVKRTGEKVFLECVQDMDHENMFWYRQDPGLGLRLIYFSYDVKMKEKGDIPEGYSVSREKKERFSLILESASTNQTSMYLCASSLGTGLNTEAFFGQGTRLTVV.

V gene TRBV5-1 combines with J gene TRBJ2-1, with 11 bases fitting TRBD2. The ends lost 5 bases at V and 4 bases at J; junction bases unmatched: 2. The CDR3 has 14 residues. The germline gives CDR1 SGHRS, CDR2 YFSETQ. In DNA, the CDR3 is TGCGCCAGCAGGGGACTAGCGGAATACAATGAGCAGTTCTTC. This sequence encodes CASRGLAEYNEQFF.

The chain employs TRBV7-2 and TRBJ2-1; 9 bases agree with TRBD2. Germline loops: CDR1 SGHTA, CDR2 FQGNSA. Germline trimming cut 0 bases from V and 7 bases from J; bases unmatched to any gene: 7. The CDR3 is made up of 16 amino acids. CDR3 nucleotides: TGTGCCAGCAGCTTAGCCTCACGGCTAGCGGGAAATGAGCAGTTCTTC. Translation gives CASSLASRLAGNEQFF.

The gene calls are TRBV9 and TRBJ1-1, with D possibly matching TRBD1 (6 bases). The CDR3 is made up of 15 amino acids. The ends were cut back, 0 bases at V and 4 bases at J, with 13 bases in the middle. The germline V gene has CDR1 SGDLS and CDR2 YYNGEE. The CDR3 DNA is TGTGCCAGCAGCGTAGGTTCCAGGGGCGGCACTGAAGCTTTCTTT. Its translation: CASSVGSRGGTEAFF.

The gene calls are TRBV6-5 and TRBJ2-5; D remains ambiguous. The germline CDR1 and CDR2 sequences are MNHEY and SVGAGI. CDR3 length equals 14 residues. V lost 0 bases and J lost 4, with 9 bases in between. The DNA for the CDR3 is TGTGCCAGCAGTTACTCCGTTGCGGTAGAGACCCAGTACTTC. As protein: CASSYSVAVETQYF.

The chain couples TRBV4-3 to TRBJ2-7, with 8 bases matching TRBD2. The CDR3 consists of 15 residues. Germline CDR1 LGHNA, CDR2 YSLEER. The trim removed 3 bases at V and 3 bases at J, leaving 7 bases unmatched. The CDR3 DNA follows: TGCGCCAGCAGCCAGGGACTAGTAGGGGGCTACGAGCAGTACTTC. Amino acids: CASSQGLVGGYEQYF.

The V and J genes are TRBV29-1 and TRBJ2-3; 14 positions match TRBD2. From germline, CDR1 is SQVTM and CDR2 ANQGSEA. This CDR3 comprises 16 residues. V dropped 3 bases and J dropped 5; count of bases not matched to a gene: 7. CDR3 bases: TGCAGCGTTGAGCCGGGACTAGCGGGAGAGATAGATACGCAGTATTTT. Its translation is CSVEPGLAGEIDTQYF.

The rearrangement uses TRBV6-5 and TRBJ1-2, with D possibly being TRBD1 (5 bases). The V gene's germline CDR1 is MNHEY and CDR2 SVGAGI. The CDR3 covers 12 residues. V lost 6 bases and J lost 8, with 13 bases in between. The chain's CDR3 is CASREGIGGYTF. The CDR3 region has the DNA TGTGCCAGCAGGGAGGGGATAGGCGGCTACACCTTC.

This chain joins TRBV30 and TRBJ1-2; 7 nucleotides line up with TRBD1. This CDR3 region has 14 residues. The germline V gene has CDR1 GTSNPN and CDR2 SVGIG (reference sequence). After removal of 3 bases from V and 4 bases from J, the junction contained 8 bases not matched to a gene. The CDR3 region has the DNA TGTGCCTGGAGCGATAAGACAGGGATCTATGGCTACACCTTC. Amino acid sequence: CAWSDKTGIYGYTF.

This clone was observed a few times. The chain combines TRBV28 with TRBJ2-7; D ambiguous. This CDR3 has 12 amino acids. Trimming took off 2 bases at V and 7 bases at J, with 9 bases between the two ends. Germline lookup yields CDR1 MDHEN and CDR2 SYDVKM. In nucleotides, the CDR3 is TGTGCCAGCAGTTTAAATCTCGGGGAGCAGTACTTC. Protein: CASSLNLGEQYF.

The genes are TRBV7-8 and TRBJ2-5, with a weak D call TRBD1 (7 bases). The DNA matches TRBJ2-7 better at its end, which makes the J call doubtful. Germline values: CDR1 SGHVS, CDR2 FQNEAQ. This CDR3 region has 14 residues. Here the CDR3 DNA reads TGTGCCAGCAGCGGACGACAGGGAGGCCACGAGCAGTACTTC. It codes for CASSGRQGGHEQYF.

This sequence joins TRBV7-9 and TRBJ1-5, with a possible D match to TRBD1 (6 bases). The V and J ends lost 1 base and 4 bases respectively, with 14 bases between them. Germline loops: CDR1 SEHNR, CDR2 FQNEAQ (reference sequence). This CDR3 is built from 16 residues. The CDR3 region has the DNA TGTGCCAGCAGCTTAGGGGGGGGACATACGAATCAGCCCCAGCATTTT. Translating it yields CASSLGGGHTNQPQHF.

J is TRBJ2-2 and V is TRBV5-4, with 11 positions matching TRBD1. V was clipped by 3 bases and J by 7 bases; unmatched bases: 14. In germline, CDR1 is SGHNT, CDR2 YYREEE (reference sequence). There are 18 residues in the CDR3. The CDR3 loop is CASSSLRLGQGGYGELFF. The DNA for the CDR3 is TGTGCCAGCAGCTCGCTCCGTCTGGGACAGGGGGGCTACGGGGAGCTGTTTTTT.

There are a few counts of this clone. The rearrangement uses TRBV10-3 and TRBJ2-1; TRBD2 matches 10 bases. CDR1 is ENHRY and CDR2 is SYGVKD in the germline V gene. CDR3 length: 18 amino acids. The V gene end was trimmed by 2 bases and the J gene end by 8 bases; junction bases not matched to a gene: 15. CDR3 sequence (DNA): TGTGCCATCAGTGAGACAACACGAGCTAGCGGGAGAGGCGATGAGCAGTTCTTC. Its translation is CAISETTRASGRGDEQFF.

The rearrangement joins TRBV28 to TRBJ2-1, with a possible D match to TRBD2 (5 bases). CDR3 length: 15 amino acids. Trimming removed 6 bases at V and 9 bases at J, with 21 bases between. The germline V gene encodes CDR1 MDHEN and CDR2 SYDVKM. DNA of the CDR3: TGTGCCAGCAGCACCCAGATCCGGAGGCATCGTGAGCAGTTCTTC. Translation gives CASSTQIRRHREQFF.

V and J are TRBV9 and TRBJ1-4; 9 bases are a match to TRBD1. Per the germline V gene, CDR1 is SGDLS and CDR2 is YYNGEE. There are 16 residues in the CDR3. The J segment lost 5 bases and the V segment lost 4 bases, leaving 9 bases of the junction unmatched. The CDR3 DNA sequence: TGTGCCAGCAGCACCGGCTTTGGGACAGGGAATGAAAAACTGTTTTTT. As protein: CASSTGFGTGNEKLFF. Filled out from reference TRBV9 and TRBJ1-4, the complete variable domain reads DSGVTQTPKHLITATGQRVTLRCSPRSGDLSVYWYQQSLDQGLQFLIQYYNGEERAKGNILERFSAQQFPDLHSELNLSSLELGDSALYFCASSTGFGTGNEKLFFGSGTQLSVL.

The chain couples TRBV7-8 to TRBJ1-4; 9 nucleotides align to TRBD1. The V segment lost 5 bases and the J segment 6 bases; nucleotides outside the gene matches: 4. The CDR3 spans 14 residues. CDR1 is SGHVS, CDR2 FQNEAQ, per germline. The CDR3 DNA is TGTGCCAGCAGCCCGAGGACAGGGGATGAAAAACTGTTTTTT. It codes for CASSPRTGDEKLFF. The full variable domain, its missing parts supplied by reference TRBV7-8 and TRBJ1-4, is GAGVSQSPRYKVAKRGQDVALRCDPISGHVSLFWYQQALGQGPEFLTYFQNEAQLDKSGLPSDRFFAERPEGSVSTLKIQRTQQEDSAVYLCASSPRTGDEKLFFGSGTQLSVL.

The rearrangement links TRBV19 to TRBJ2-7; 7 positions agree with TRBD1. Germline V gene lookup returns CDR1 LNHDA and CDR2 SQIVND (reference sequence). This CDR3 has 12 residues. Unmatched junction bases numbered 2, after V lost 6 bases and J lost 3 bases. The CDR3 loop is CASRQGHYEQYF. DNA for the CDR3: TGTGCCAGTAGACAGGGGCACTACGAGCAGTACTTC.

This chain joins TRBV7-6 and TRBJ2-3; 10 bases map to TRBD1. Trimming took 6 bases from V and 3 from J; bases not matched to a gene: 9. The CDR3 consists of 16 residues. Germline values: CDR1 SGHVS, CDR2 FNYEAQ. The CDR3 protein is CASRRTGGIGTDTQYF. In nucleotides, the CDR3 is TGTGCCAGCAGAAGGACAGGGGGTATTGGGACAGATACGCAGTATTTT.

This clone appeared a few times. The chain couples TRBV4-1 to TRBJ1-2, with TRBD1 identical over 11 bases. The CDR3 extends over 18 amino acids. CDR1 and CDR2 (germline): MGHRA, YSYEKL. V lost 1 base and J lost 3; bases outside the gene matches: 10. This CDR3 is CASSQGGTGGVGDYGYTF. CDR3 DNA sequence: TGCGCCAGCAGCCAAGGGGGGACAGGGGGAGTAGGAGACTATGGCTACACCTTC.

The sample holds a few counts of this clone. This chain connects TRBV5-8 to TRBJ1-5; D not resolved. Germline V gene data show CDR1 as SGHTS and CDR2 as YDEGEE. The CDR3 is 14 residues long. Trimming removed 1 base at V and 6 bases at J, with 11 bases between. CDR3 nucleotides: TGTGCCAGCAGCTTGCTGACATTTTCTCAGCCCCAGCATTTT. Translated: CASSLLTFSQPQHF.

The chain links TRBV29-1 to TRBJ2-2; D is perhaps TRBD2 (5 bases). Germline assignment: CDR1 SQVTM and CDR2 ANQGSEA. CDR3 length equals 13 residues. The germline V and J ends were trimmed by 2 bases and 6 bases, with 10 bases remaining between them. The CDR3 DNA sequence: TGCAGCGTTGAATGGGGAGTTCCCGGGGAGCTGTTTTTT. It yields the protein CSVEWGVPGELFF.

This chain links TRBV11-2 with TRBJ2-3; 9 bases fit TRBD2. V trimming: 1 base; J trimming: 3 bases; junction bases outside the gene matches: 2. Germline CDR1 SGHAT, CDR2 FQNNGV. The CDR3 length is 15 residues. CDR3 sequence (DNA): TGTGCCAGCAGCTTAGGAAGCGGGAGGACAGATACGCAGTATTTT. It is translated as CASSLGSGRTDTQYF. The full variable domain, its missing parts supplied by reference TRBV11-2 and TRBJ2-3, is EAGVAQSPRYKIIEKRQSVAFWCNPISGHATLYWYQQILGQGPKLLIQFQNNGVVDDSQLPKDRFSAERLKGVDSTLKIQPAKLEDSAVYLCASSLGSGRTDTQYFGPGTRLTVL.

This clone was counted a single time. This chain joins TRBV28 and TRBJ2-7, with 8 bases identical to TRBD2. The CDR3 runs to 15 residues. Losses at the gene ends were 1 base for V and 7 bases for J; bases not matched to a gene: 9. Germline V gives CDR1 MDHEN, CDR2 SYDVKM. Written as DNA, the CDR3 is TGTGCCAGCAGTTTATCCCCGGGCGGGAGGAGGGAGCAGTACTTC. Translation: CASSLSPGGRREQYF.

The chain is built from TRBV5-1 and TRBJ2-2; 7 bases are shared with TRBD2. Germline CDR1 is SGHRS and CDR2 is YFSETQ. J lost 1 base, V lost 4 bases, and 4 bases had no gene match. The CDR3 contains 15 residues. CDR3 amino acids: CASSLGGKNTGELFF. The CDR3 DNA sequence: TGCGCCAGCAGCCTCGGGGGGAAGAACACCGGGGAGCTGTTTTTT. The full variable domain, completed using reference TRBV5-1 and TRBJ2-2, is KAGVTQTPRYLIKTRGQQVTLSCSPISGHRSVSWYQQTPGQGLQFLFEYFSETQRNKGNFPGRFSGRQFSNSRSEMNVSTLELGDSALYLCASSLGGKNTGELFFGEGSRLTVL.

The rearrangement joins TRBV6-5 to TRBJ1-2; the D is unclear. Germline CDR1 MNHEY, CDR2 SVGAGI. The V gene lost 7 bases and the J gene lost 2 bases, with 14 bases spanning the gap. This CDR3 spans 14 amino acids. The CDR3 loop reads CASNGGTANYGYTF. The CDR3 nucleotides read TGTGCCAGCAACGGTGGAACAGCAAACTATGGCTACACCTTC.

The rearrangement uses TRBV11-2 and TRBJ2-2; tentative D call: TRBD1 (6 bases). The CDR3 has 16 amino acids. V was cut by 6 bases and J by 0 bases, with 14 bases left in between. Germline lookup yields CDR1 SGHAT and CDR2 FQNNGV. The CDR3 coding sequence is TGTGCCAGCAGAAATATCAGGGGTCCGAACACCGGGGAGCTGTTTTTT. The encoded protein is CASRNIRGPNTGELFF.

This clone has more than one count but fewer than ten. J is TRBJ1-5 and V is TRBV28; D ambiguous. CDR1 and CDR2 from the germline V gene are MDHEN and SYDVKM. The CDR3 runs 14 residues. The V and J ends lost 4 bases and 0 bases respectively, with 7 bases between them. CDR3 amino acids: CASSSHGSNQPQHF. The CDR3 DNA reads TGTGCCAGCAGTTCTCACGGTAGCAATCAGCCCCAGCATTTT.

This chain uses TRBV6-4 with TRBJ2-3, with D possibly matching TRBD1 (5 bases). The CDR3 has 15 amino acids. CDR1 MRHNA and CDR2 SNTAGT come from the germline V gene. V dropped 3 bases and J dropped 1 base, with 11 bases sitting between them. The DNA of the CDR3 is TGTGCCAGCAGTGAAACTGGGGCGGGCACAGATACGCAGTATTTT. Translation gives CASSETGAGTDTQYF.